This is a list of T cell receptor beta chains from one sample in a study of blood T cell repertoires in COVID-19. Clones were read by immunoSEQ multiplex PCR, and TCRdb kept only the in-frame ones, dropping some. The sample holds 19,000 or so clones, 82% seen once. Input material: peripheral blood. The receptor set was obtained from a human donor in a cohort sampled during active COVID-19. Each CDR3 is given with its conserved first and last residue. The D gene is left open where the match is weak. The size entry is marked missing in some rows and otherwise reads once, few, many or a size class.

length: 13; J: TRBJ1-5; V: TRBV4-2; size: -; D: -; DNA: TGTGCCAGCAGCCAAGATCTTTATCAGCCCCAGCATTTT; CDR3: CASSQDLYQPQHF
length: 14; J: TRBJ2-4; V: TRBV23-1; size: -; D: -; DNA: TGCGCCAGCAGTCAGGGCGGGAATGGGAACATTCAGTACTTC; CDR3: CASSQGGNGNIQYF
length: 15; J: TRBJ1-2; V: TRBV5-1; size: -; D: -; DNA: TGCGCCAGCAGCTTGGAAGTGTCGGCTAACTATGGCTACACCTTC; CDR3: CASSLEVSANYGYTF
length: 15; J: TRBJ1-6; V: TRBV28; size: once; D: -; DNA: TGTGCCAGCAGTCCCTTGGACAGAGATAATTCACCCCTCCACTTT; CDR3: CASSPLDRDNSPLHF
length: 15; J: TRBJ2-1; V: TRBV6-2/TRBV6-3; size: -; D: TRBD1; DNA: TGTGCCAGCAGTCAGACAGGGGAGTCCTACAATGAGCAGTTCTTC; CDR3: CASSQTGESYNEQFF
length: 15; J: TRBJ2-1; V: TRBV4-1; size: medium-sized; D: -; DNA: TGCGCCAGCAGCCAACCCTATACAGGGTTGGATGAGCAGTTCTTC; CDR3: CASSQPYTGLDEQFF
length: 14; J: TRBJ2-7; V: TRBV7-9; size: -; D: TRBD1; DNA: TGTGCCAGCAGCAAACCGGGACAGGGTTACGAGCAGTACTTC; CDR3: CASSKPGQGYEQYF
length: 14; J: TRBJ2-3; V: TRBV2; size: few; D: TRBD2; DNA: TGTGCCAGCAGCATAGCGGGACGCACAGATACGCAGTATTTT; CDR3: CASSIAGRTDTQYF
length: 15; J: TRBJ2-2; V: TRBV5-4; size: -; D: -; DNA: TGTGCCAGCAGCGGCGCCCGCGGCGTAACCGGGGAGCTGTTTTTT; CDR3: CASSGARGVTGELFF
length: 16; J: TRBJ2-5; V: TRBV28; size: -; D: TRBD1; DNA: TGTGCCAGCAGTTCACTAAGGAGCAGGGGGCAAGAGACCCAGTACTTC; CDR3: CASSSLRSRGQETQYF
length: 15; J: TRBJ2-3; V: TRBV28; size: -; D: TRBD1; DNA: TGTGCCAGCAGTTCCCCCGGGACAGGGATGGATACGCAGTATTTT; CDR3: CASSSPGTGMDTQYF
length: 15; J: TRBJ2-7; V: TRBV19; size: -; D: TRBD2; DNA: TGTGCCAGTAGTGCCGGGACTAGCGGTACCTACGAGCAGTACTTC; CDR3: CASSAGTSGTYEQYF
length: 16; J: TRBJ1-6; V: TRBV4-1; size: -; D: TRBD1; DNA: TGCGCCAGCAGCCAGCCGACAGGGGGGGATAATTCACCCCTCCACTTT; CDR3: CASSQPTGGDNSPLHF
length: 16; J: TRBJ2-3; V: TRBV18; size: -; D: -; DNA: TGTGCCAGCTCACCACCCGGGCCTGGGCAGCGGGATACGCAGTATTTT; CDR3: CASSPPGPGQRDTQYF
length: 14; J: TRBJ2-2; V: TRBV4-3; size: once; D: TRBD2; DNA: TGCGCCAGCAGCCAAGGGCGGGGGGCCGGGGAGCTGTTTTTT; CDR3: CASSQGRGAGELFF
length: 15; J: TRBJ2-5; V: TRBV7-2; size: -; D: TRBD1; DNA: TGTGCCAGCAGCTTAGTCAGGGGGTACCAAGAGACCCAGTACTTC; CDR3: CASSLVRGYQETQYF
length: 14; J: TRBJ2-7; V: TRBV19; size: once; D: TRBD2; DNA: TGTGCCAGTAGTAAGGCGGGAGAAGGAGGCGAGCAGTACTTC; CDR3: CASSKAGEGGEQYF
length: 15; J: TRBJ2-7; V: TRBV5-1; size: -; D: TRBD1; DNA: TGCGCCAGCAGCTTGTTAGGGGACAGCTTCTACGAGCAGTACTTC; CDR3: CASSLLGDSFYEQYF
length: 13; J: TRBJ2-1; V: TRBV29-1; size: -; D: TRBD1; DNA: TGCAGCGTTGAGAGACAGGGGGCGGGCGAGCAGTTCTTC; CDR3: CSVERQGAGEQFF
length: 15; J: TRBJ2-7; V: TRBV4-2; size: -; D: TRBD1; DNA: TGTGCCAGCAGCCAAGATTTAAGGGGGCTGTACGAGCAGTACTTC; CDR3: CASSQDLRGLYEQYF
length: 15; J: TRBJ2-7; V: TRBV7-7; size: -; D: TRBD1; DNA: TGTGCCAGCAGCTTATACGCAGGGGGTTCCTACGAGCAGTACTTC; CDR3: CASSLYAGGSYEQYF
length: 20; J: TRBJ2-3; V: TRBV19; size: -; D: -; DNA: TGTGCCAGTAGTCGCTCAGAATGGGGGGCGGGAGCGGGCCACACAGATACGCAGTATTTT; CDR3: CASSRSEWGAGAGHTDTQYF
length: 13; J: TRBJ1-1; V: TRBV2; size: -; D: -; DNA: TGTGCCAGCAGTGTTCAAGCGAACACTGAAGCTTTCTTT; CDR3: CASSVQANTEAFF
length: 13; J: TRBJ2-3; V: TRBV5-1; size: once; D: -; DNA: TGCGCCAGCAGCGTCGACAGGCCCGATACGCAGTATTTT; CDR3: CASSVDRPDTQYF
length: 14; J: TRBJ1-3; V: TRBV7-9; size: few; D: -; DNA: TGTGCCAGCAGCTTAGGGACAGAAGGAAACACCATATATTTT; CDR3: CASSLGTEGNTIYF
length: 16; J: TRBJ2-3; V: TRBV6-4; size: -; D: TRBD2; DNA: TGTGCCAGCAGTGACTCTGGCGGGAGCGGGCAAGATACGCAGTATTTT; CDR3: CASSDSGGSGQDTQYF
length: 13; J: TRBJ1-2; V: TRBV19; size: few; D: TRBD1; DNA: TGTGCCAGTGGGGACAGAGACTCTTATGGCTACACCTTC; CDR3: CASGDRDSYGYTF
length: 14; J: TRBJ2-1; V: TRBV28; size: -; D: TRBD2; DNA: TGTGCCATCACGCAAGCGGGAGGGCTTAATGAGCAGTTCTTC; CDR3: CAITQAGGLNEQFF
length: 12; J: TRBJ2-3; V: TRBV25-1; size: once; D: -; DNA: TGTGCCAGCAGTTCAAGCACAGATACGCAGTATTTT; CDR3: CASSSSTDTQYF
length: 13; J: TRBJ2-3; V: TRBV27; size: -; D: -; DNA: TGTGCCAGCAGTAAAGAGTTGGGCCGCGTTTGGTATTTT; CDR3: CASSKELGRVWYF
length: 13; J: TRBJ2-7; V: TRBV9; size: -; D: TRBD1; DNA: TGTGCCAGCAGCGCGGGACAGGGGATAGAGCAGTACTTC; CDR3: CASSAGQGIEQYF
length: 15; J: TRBJ1-3; V: TRBV2; size: -; D: -; DNA: TGTGCCAGCAGTGAACGGACAGCGACAGGAAACACCATATATTTT; CDR3: CASSERTATGNTIYF
length: 13; J: TRBJ2-7; V: TRBV7-2; size: once; D: -; DNA: TGTGCCAGCAGCATCTCACCAGACTACGAGCAGTACTTC; CDR3: CASSISPDYEQYF
length: 17; J: TRBJ2-2; V: TRBV7-9; size: once; D: TRBD1; DNA: TGTGCCAGCAGGTCCGGGACAGCCTTAAGCTCCCCCGGGGAGCTGTTTTTT; CDR3: CASRSGTALSSPGELFF
length: 15; J: TRBJ2-2; V: TRBV3-1/TRBV3-2; size: -; D: TRBD1; DNA: TGTGCCAGCAGACTCGGACAGGGGGATACCGGGGAGCTGTTTTTT; CDR3: CASRLGQGDTGELFF
length: 16; J: TRBJ2-2; V: TRBV2; size: -; D: -; DNA: TGTGCCAGCAGTGCCACTCCAGGGGCGTTAACCGGGGAGCTGTTTTTT; CDR3: CASSATPGALTGELFF
length: 17; J: TRBJ2-3; V: TRBV7-9; size: -; D: TRBD2; DNA: TGTGCCAGCAGCCCCCTCCCCCTAGCGGGAGTGACAGATACGCAGTATTTT; CDR3: CASSPLPLAGVTDTQYF
length: 14; J: TRBJ2-1; V: TRBV7-9; size: -; D: TRBD2; DNA: TGTGCCAGCAGCATCAGCGGGAGGTCAATTGAGCAGTTCTTC; CDR3: CASSISGRSIEQFF
length: 15; J: TRBJ2-1; V: TRBV6-5; size: -; D: TRBD2; DNA: TGTGCCAGCAATCCGGCTAGCGGTACCTACAATGAGCAGTTCTTC; CDR3: CASNPASGTYNEQFF
length: 14; J: TRBJ2-7; V: TRBV18; size: few; D: -; DNA: TGTGCCAGCTCACCCGACAGGATGAACTACGAGCAGTACTTC; CDR3: CASSPDRMNYEQYF
length: 16; J: TRBJ2-7; V: TRBV7-2; size: -; D: TRBD2; DNA: TGTGCCAGCAGCCCAGCGGCGGCGGGAGGGATCTACGAGCAGTACTTC; CDR3: CASSPAAAGGIYEQYF
length: 14; J: TRBJ2-2; V: TRBV10-3; size: -; D: -; DNA: TGTGCCATCAGCGGGAGTGGGAACACCGGGGAGCTGTTTTTT; CDR3: CAISGSGNTGELFF
length: 16; J: TRBJ2-1; V: TRBV10-3; size: -; D: TRBD2; DNA: TGTGCCATCAGACAACTAGCGGGAGGGCAGGTCAATGAGCAGTTCTTC; CDR3: CAIRQLAGGQVNEQFF